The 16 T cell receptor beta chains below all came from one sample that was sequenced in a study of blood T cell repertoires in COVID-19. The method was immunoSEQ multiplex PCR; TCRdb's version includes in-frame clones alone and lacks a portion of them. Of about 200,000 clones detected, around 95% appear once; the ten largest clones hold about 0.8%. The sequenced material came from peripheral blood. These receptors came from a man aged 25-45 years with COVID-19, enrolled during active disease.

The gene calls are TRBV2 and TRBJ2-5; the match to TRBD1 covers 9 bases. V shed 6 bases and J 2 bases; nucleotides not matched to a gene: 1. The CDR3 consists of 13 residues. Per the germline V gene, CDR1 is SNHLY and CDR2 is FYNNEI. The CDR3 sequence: CASRGTGQETQYF. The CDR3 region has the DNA TGTGCCAGCAGGGGGACAGGGCAAGAGACCCAGTACTTC.

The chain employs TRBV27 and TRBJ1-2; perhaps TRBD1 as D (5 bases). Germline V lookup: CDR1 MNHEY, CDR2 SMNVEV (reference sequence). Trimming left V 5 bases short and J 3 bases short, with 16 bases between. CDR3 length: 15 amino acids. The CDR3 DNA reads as TGTGCCAGCAGTCTCACCCTTACAGGACACTATGGCTACACCTTC. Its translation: CASSLTLTGHYGYTF.

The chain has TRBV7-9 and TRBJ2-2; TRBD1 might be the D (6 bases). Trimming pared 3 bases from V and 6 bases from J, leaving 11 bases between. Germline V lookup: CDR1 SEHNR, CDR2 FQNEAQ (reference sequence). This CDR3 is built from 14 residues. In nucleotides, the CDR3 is TGTGCCAGCAGCTTGGACAGTAATCCCGGGGAGCTGTTTTTT. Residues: CASSLDSNPGELFF.

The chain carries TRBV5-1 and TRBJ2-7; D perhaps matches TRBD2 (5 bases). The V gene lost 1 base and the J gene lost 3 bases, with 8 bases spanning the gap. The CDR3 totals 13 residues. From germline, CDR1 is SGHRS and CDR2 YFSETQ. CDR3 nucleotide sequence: TGCGCCAGCAGCTTGTTGGAGGACTACGAGCAGTACTTC. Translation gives CASSLLEDYEQYF.

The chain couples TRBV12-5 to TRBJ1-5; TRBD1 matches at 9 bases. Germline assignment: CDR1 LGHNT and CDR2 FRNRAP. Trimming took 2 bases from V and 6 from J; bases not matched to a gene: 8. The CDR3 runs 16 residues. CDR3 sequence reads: CASGLLQGAVGQPQHF. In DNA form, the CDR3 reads TGTGCTAGTGGTTTGTTACAGGGGGCAGTGGGTCAGCCCCAGCATTTT. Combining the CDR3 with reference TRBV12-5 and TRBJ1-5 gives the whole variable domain DARVTQTPRHKVTEMGQEVTMRCQPILGHNTVFWYRQTMMQGLELLAYFRNRAPLDDSGMPKDRFSAEMPDATLATLKIQPSEPRDSAVYFCASGLLQGAVGQPQHFGDGTRLSIL.

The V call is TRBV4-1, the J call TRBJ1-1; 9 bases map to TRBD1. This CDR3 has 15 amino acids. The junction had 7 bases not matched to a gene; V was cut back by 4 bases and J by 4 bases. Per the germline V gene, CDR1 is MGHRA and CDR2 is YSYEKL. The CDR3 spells CASSRIQGAGTEAFF. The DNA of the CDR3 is TGCGCCAGCAGCCGGATACAGGGGGCCGGCACTGAAGCTTTCTTT.

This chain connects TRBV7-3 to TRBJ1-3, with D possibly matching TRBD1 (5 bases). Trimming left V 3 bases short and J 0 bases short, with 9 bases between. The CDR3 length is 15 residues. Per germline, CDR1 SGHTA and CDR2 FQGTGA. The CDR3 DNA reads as TGTGCCAGCAGCTTTGGGGGGAACTCTGGAAACACCATATATTTT. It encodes CASSFGGNSGNTIYF.

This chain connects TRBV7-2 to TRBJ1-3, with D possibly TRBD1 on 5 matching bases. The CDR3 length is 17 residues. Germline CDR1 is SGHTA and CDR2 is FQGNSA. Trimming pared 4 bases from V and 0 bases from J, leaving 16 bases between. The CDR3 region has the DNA TGTGCCAGCAGCTCCGTTGGACACGGGAGCTCTGGAAACACCATATATTTT. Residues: CASSSVGHGSSGNTIYF.

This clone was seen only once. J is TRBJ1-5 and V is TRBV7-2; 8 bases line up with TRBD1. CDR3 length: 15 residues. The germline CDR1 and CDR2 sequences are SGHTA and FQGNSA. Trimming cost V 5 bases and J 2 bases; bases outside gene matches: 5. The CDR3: CASSTGQGGNQPQHF. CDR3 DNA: TGTGCCAGCAGCACCGGACAGGGAGGCAATCAGCCCCAGCATTTT. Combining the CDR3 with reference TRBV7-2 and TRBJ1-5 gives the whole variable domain GAGVSQSPSNKVTEKGKDVELRCDPISGHTALYWYRQSLGQGLEFLIYFQGNSAPDKSGLPSDRFSAERTGGSVSTLTIQRTQQEDSAVYLCASSTGQGGNQPQHFGDGTRLSIL.

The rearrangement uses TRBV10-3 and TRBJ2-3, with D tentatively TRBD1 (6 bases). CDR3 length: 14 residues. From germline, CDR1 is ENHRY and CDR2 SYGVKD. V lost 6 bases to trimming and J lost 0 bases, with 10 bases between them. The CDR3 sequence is CAIRPGTSTDTQYF. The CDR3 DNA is TGTGCCATCAGACCCGGGACAAGCACAGATACGCAGTATTTT.

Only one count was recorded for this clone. CDR3 region: CASSLSPQGIDGYTF. CDR3 coding DNA: TGCGCCAGCAGCTTGTCCCCTCAGGGGATAGATGGCTACACCTTC. This chain connects TRBV5-1 to TRBJ1-2, with a weak D call TRBD1 (6 bases). CDR1 and CDR2 (germline): SGHRS, YFSETQ. The CDR3 has 15 amino acids. V lost 1 base and J lost 6, with 16 bases in between.

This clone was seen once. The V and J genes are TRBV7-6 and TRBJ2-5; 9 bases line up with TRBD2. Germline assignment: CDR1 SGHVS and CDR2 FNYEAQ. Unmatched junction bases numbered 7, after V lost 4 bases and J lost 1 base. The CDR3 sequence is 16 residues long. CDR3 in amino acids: CASSSFSGGVQETQYF. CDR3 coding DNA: TGTGCCAGCAGCTCCTTTAGCGGGGGTGTCCAAGAGACCCAGTACTTC.

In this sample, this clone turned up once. The CDR3 protein is CASLGLAGGPYEQYF. In DNA form, the CDR3 reads TGTGCCAGCCTAGGACTAGCGGGGGGGCCCTACGAGCAGTACTTC. The rearrangement links TRBV28 to TRBJ2-7, with TRBD2 matching 15 bases. This CDR3 spans 15 amino acids. Trimming at V came to 8 bases and at J to 2 bases, leaving 4 bases not matched to a gene. From germline, CDR1 is MDHEN and CDR2 SYDVKM. The full variable domain, completed using reference TRBV28 and TRBJ2-7, is DVKVTQSSRYLVKRTGEKVFLECVQDMDHENMFWYRQDPGLGLRLIYFSYDVKMKEKGDIPEGYSVSREKKERFSLILESASTNQTSMYLCASLGLAGGPYEQYFGPGTRLTVT.

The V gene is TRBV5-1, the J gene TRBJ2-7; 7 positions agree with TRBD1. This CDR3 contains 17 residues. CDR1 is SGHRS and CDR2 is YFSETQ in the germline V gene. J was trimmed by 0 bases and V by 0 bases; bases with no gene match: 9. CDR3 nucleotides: TGCGCCAGCAGCTTGGCCCTTATCGGACAGGACTCCTACGAGCAGTACTTC. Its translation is CASSLALIGQDSYEQYF.

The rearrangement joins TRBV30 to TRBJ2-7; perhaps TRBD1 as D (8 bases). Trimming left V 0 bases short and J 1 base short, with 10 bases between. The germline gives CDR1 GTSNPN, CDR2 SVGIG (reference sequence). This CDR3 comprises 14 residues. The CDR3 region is CAWSVQGGSYEQYF. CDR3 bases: TGTGCCTGGAGTGTACAGGGGGGGTCCTACGAGCAGTACTTC.

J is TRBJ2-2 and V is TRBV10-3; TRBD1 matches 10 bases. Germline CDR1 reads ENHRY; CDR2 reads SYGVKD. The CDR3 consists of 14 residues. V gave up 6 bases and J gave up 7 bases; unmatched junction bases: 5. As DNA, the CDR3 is TGTGCCATCAGACAAGGACAGGGGGACGGGGAGCTGTTTTTT. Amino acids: CAIRQGQGDGELFF.